What follows is one T cell receptor beta chain and its context. The antigen this receptor binds is unknown. No clone much larger than this one lies a single base away; base qualities are absent. These data come from a study of T cell repertoires in cytomegalovirus infection (dated by TCRdb to about 2019). With respect to the entire study: Donor HLA type was relevant to the analysis, as public TCR beta signatures indicated carriage of CMV infection together with the matching HLA type.

Broad study findings and their caveats: In the ex vivo response, HLA-C-restricted CMV-specific TCR beta clonotypes were dominant, and in two of eight donors the single most frequent clonotype came from this HLA-C-restricted group. Cumulative frequency of public TCR beta family members discriminated carriers of CMV infection plus the relevant HLA type in this cohort and an independent approximately 370-donor cohort.

The CDR3 sequence holds 12 residues, the cysteine and phenylalanine included. Here the CDR3 DNA is all that survives: 36 bases in frame from base 1. The germline V end is reduced by 4 bases and the J end by 7 bases; junction bases left unmatched: 3. CDR1 is given as SNHLY and CDR2 as FYNNEI, both from the germline V gene. TCRdb shows the sequencer as Illumina HiSeq 1500. The public reads were quality trimmed at Q25 with fastp and then assembled into clones with MiXCR by TCRdb, keeping productive beta chains. Rows with one shared CDR3 protein collapse into an entry with the most common genes and DNA. Across this sample there are about 130,000 distinct CDR3 sequences, with almost 9% seen only once. The leading ten clones occupy about 9.5% of the sample.

This receptor was taken from a human donor in good health (CMV status not recorded). Some clones in this sample may be carry-over from other donors' samples. The chain links TRBV2 with TRBJ1-1, with 7 junctional bases fitting TRBD1. Sequenced material: PBMCs. The nucleotide sequence reads as follows: TGTGCCAGCAGTGCAGGGGGAAGTGAAGCTTTCTTT. The resulting protein is CASSAGGSEAFF.